One sample yielded the 28 T cell receptor beta chains listed below, sequenced in a study of shared clonotypes between healthy human individuals. Data came from immunoSEQ multiplex PCR; TCRdb stores just in-frame clones and leaves some out. The sample has 2 million to 2.5 million clones, 85% to 95% seen once. Only CD45RO-negative cells positively selected for CCR7 counted as naive CD8 cells, so terminally differentiated effector memory CD45RA+ cells were excluded. Material for sequencing was naive CD8+ T cells from PBMCs. Source of these receptors: a man aged 18 to 29 in good health. Some clones in this sample may be carry-over from other donors' samples.

The J gene is TRBJ2-7, the V gene TRBV7-6, with 9 bases aligning to TRBD1. The CDR3 loop spans 14 amino acids. Germline-derived CDR1 and CDR2 are SGHVS and FNYEAQ. Losses at the gene ends were 8 bases for V and 5 bases for J; bases not matched to a gene: 10. DNA of the CDR3: TGTGCCAGCGGCAACAGGGGGCGAGTCGACGAGCAGTACTTC. This codes for CASGNRGRVDEQYF.

The CDR3 DNA reads TGTGCCAGCAGCCAAGTGTCAGCAGGGCCGGCAGATACGCAGTATTTT. Translated, it gives CASSQVSAGPADTQYF. V and J are TRBV4-2 and TRBJ2-3, with TRBD1 as a possible D gene (5 bases). Germline-derived CDR1 and CDR2 are LGHNA and YNFKEQ. Trimming removed 1 base at V and 4 bases at J, with 15 bases between. The CDR3 is 16 residues long.

This chain connects TRBV5-8 to TRBJ1-3; D is undetermined. Trimming stripped 4 bases from V and 5 bases from J, with 16 bases between. Germline assignment: CDR1 SGHTS and CDR2 YDEGEE. The CDR3 has 15 amino acids. This chain's CDR3 is CASSIPGSRRNTIYF. In DNA form, the CDR3 reads TGTGCCAGCAGCATCCCGGGCAGCCGCCGAAACACCATATATTTT.

V is TRBV9 and J is TRBJ2-7; 7 bases are shared with TRBD2. With V trimmed by 4 bases and J by 1 base, 8 bases remained unmatched. Germline loops: CDR1 SGDLS, CDR2 YYNGEE. There are 15 residues in the CDR3. Here the CDR3 DNA reads TGTGCCAGCAGCTCCGAGAACGGGGGGTCCTACGAGCAGTACTTC. Translating it yields CASSSENGGSYEQYF.

The J gene is TRBJ1-1, the V gene TRBV10-1; weak D call: TRBD1 (6 bases). The CDR3 totals 18 residues. CDR1 WNHNN and CDR2 SYGVQD come from the germline V gene (reference sequence). V was shortened by 6 bases and J by 0 bases, with 23 bases between the two germline ends. The CDR3, as DNA: TGCGCCAGCAGCGCTGTACAGGGCCACCCTCAGCTGAACACTGAAGCTTTCTTT. Its translation is CASSAVQGHPQLNTEAFF.

The J gene is TRBJ1-5, the V gene TRBV19, with D possibly being TRBD1 (6 bases). V was cut by 3 bases and J by 5 bases, with 11 bases left in between. The CDR3 runs 14 residues. In germline, CDR1 is LNHDA, CDR2 SQIVND (reference sequence). The CDR3 nucleotides are TGTGCCAGTAGTATCTGGGCAGGGGATCAGCCCCAGCATTTT. It is translated as CASSIWAGDQPQHF.

This sequence joins TRBV5-8 and TRBJ1-2; D not certain. CDR1 is SGHTS, CDR2 YDEGEE, per germline. The CDR3 length is 11 residues. Trimming stripped 4 bases from V and 12 bases from J, with 13 bases between. The CDR3 spells CASSADVGDTF. In nucleotides, the CDR3 is TGTGCCAGCAGCGCGGACGTGGGAGACACCTTC.

The chain links TRBV7-9 to TRBJ2-3; 11 nucleotides align to TRBD2. J was trimmed by 3 bases and V by 5 bases; bases with no gene match: 10. The CDR3 is 17 amino acids. In germline, CDR1 is SEHNR, CDR2 FQNEAQ (reference sequence). The CDR3 nucleotides are TGTGCCAGCAGCCCAAAGTATAGCGGGAGGGAGACAGATACGCAGTATTTT. Translating gives CASSPKYSGRETDTQYF.

The chain is built from TRBV7-9 and TRBJ2-5; tentative D call: TRBD1 (6 bases). Gene TRBJ2-7 matches the end of the DNA better, so the J call may be wrong. The germline V gene encodes CDR1 SEHNR and CDR2 FQNEAQ (reference sequence). The CDR3 is 15 amino acids. Here the CDR3 DNA reads TGTGCCAGCAGACCGACAGGCCCGAGCTCCTACGAGCAGTACTTC. It specifies CASRPTGPSSYEQYF.

The chain couples TRBV4-3 to TRBJ1-1; D might be TRBD1 (5 bases). Germline V gene sequence: CDR1 LGHNA, CDR2 YSLEER. The ends were cut back, 0 bases at V and 5 bases at J, with 13 bases in the middle. This CDR3 comprises 15 residues. The CDR3 region has the DNA TGCGCCAGCAGCCAAGATCGGCAGGGATGGACTGAAGCTTTCTTT. Protein: CASSQDRQGWTEAFF.

CDR3 nucleotide sequence: TGTGCCAGCAGCGCTAATCACAATGAGCAGTTCTTC. Translation: CASSANHNEQFF. V usage is TRBV11-2 and J usage is TRBJ2-1, with D uncertain. The CDR3 spans 12 residues. Germline V CDR1 and CDR2: SGHAT, FQNNGV. Trimming removed 5 bases from V and 5 bases from J, with 7 bases in between.

The chain joins TRBV6-5 to TRBJ1-5; D is uncertain. V gave up 7 bases and J gave up 0 bases, with 13 bases separating them. The CDR3 is 15 amino acids. Germline V gives CDR1 MNHEY, CDR2 SVGAGI. CDR3 protein: CASTKGWGSNQPQHF. CDR3 DNA sequence: TGTGCCAGCACCAAAGGTTGGGGTAGCAATCAGCCCCAGCATTTT.

This chain uses TRBV29-1 with TRBJ2-7, with TRBD2 matching over 12 bases. Trimming cost V 1 base and J 2 bases; bases outside gene matches: 9. This CDR3 is built from 17 residues. Germline V gene lookup returns CDR1 SQVTM and CDR2 ANQGSEA. CDR3 residues: CSVEVLAGGPNPYEQYF. In DNA form, the CDR3 reads TGCAGCGTTGAAGTCCTAGCGGGAGGGCCCAACCCCTACGAGCAGTACTTC.

The chain employs TRBV5-1 and TRBJ1-2, with D perhaps TRBD1 (6 bases). The CDR3 is made up of 18 amino acids. V lost 1 base to trimming and J lost 3 bases, with 22 bases between them. Germline loops: CDR1 SGHRS, CDR2 YFSETQ. Here the CDR3 reads CASSLSWARQGPDYGYTF. CDR3 DNA: TGCGCCAGCAGCTTGAGTTGGGCGAGGCAGGGGCCGGACTATGGCTACACCTTC.

Comments on this clone: Other nucleotide sequences from this sample produce the same CDR3. V is TRBV27 and J is TRBJ1-3, with D maybe TRBD1 (6 bases). Trimming cost V 5 bases and J 2 bases, with 10 bases left between them. Germline values: CDR1 MNHEY, CDR2 SMNVEV (reference sequence). The CDR3 runs 14 residues. CDR3 bases: TGTGCCAGCAGTCCGAGGGGGGCTGGAAACACCATATATTTT. Amino acids: CASSPRGAGNTIYF.

Here the CDR3 DNA reads TGTGCCAGCAGCGGGGAAAAACTGTTTTTT. It translates to CASSGEKLFF. V and J are TRBV12-1 and TRBJ1-4. TRBV12-1 is a listed pseudogene. The CDR3 is 10 amino acids.

The V call is TRBV14, the J call TRBJ2-1; D possibly matches TRBD1 or TRBD2 (5 bases each). V was cut by 5 bases and J by 5 bases, with 13 bases left in between. The CDR3 is 14 amino acids. From germline, CDR1 is SGHDN and CDR2 FVKESK. CDR3 nucleotide sequence: TGTGCCAGCAGCGCCACGGGACCAGACAATGAGCAGTTCTTC. This gives the protein CASSATGPDNEQFF.

V is TRBV13 and J is TRBJ2-7, with D possibly being TRBD2 (6 bases). The length of the CDR3 is 14 residues. Germline loops: CDR1 PRHDT, CDR2 FYEKMQ (reference sequence). Trimming stripped 0 bases from V and 3 bases from J, with 9 bases between. The CDR3 DNA reads TGTGCCAGCAGCTTAGGGGGAGGTATCTACGAGCAGTACTTC. The encoded protein is CASSLGGGIYEQYF.

The rearrangement links TRBV27 to TRBJ2-1, with TRBD2 as a possible D gene (6 bases). V was trimmed by 2 bases and J by 3 bases, leaving 8 bases between them. Looked up from germline, CDR1 is MNHEY and CDR2 is SMNVEV (reference sequence). The CDR3 is 14 residues long. This chain's CDR3 is CASSLREFYNEQFF. The CDR3 DNA is TGTGCCAGCAGTTTACGGGAGTTCTACAATGAGCAGTTCTTC.

The gene calls are TRBV27 and TRBJ2-5, with 11 bases that match TRBD2. V was pared by 7 bases and J by 5 bases, with 6 bases of the junction left unmatched. This CDR3 has 14 amino acids. CDR1 is MNHEY and CDR2 is SMNVEV in the germline V gene (reference sequence). CDR3 protein: CASKLAGALETQYF. The CDR3 DNA follows: TGTGCCAGCAAACTAGCGGGAGCTCTCGAGACCCAGTACTTC.

CDR3 in amino acids: CASSHPPRVGGGSDTQYF. In nucleotides, the CDR3 is TGCGCCAGCAGCCATCCTCCGAGGGTGGGTGGGGGCTCAGATACGCAGTATTTT. The chain couples TRBV4-1 to TRBJ2-3; weak D call: TRBD1 (6 bases). Germline V gene sequence: CDR1 MGHRA, CDR2 YSYEKL. V lost 3 bases, J lost 4 bases, and 23 bases lay in between. The CDR3 has 18 residues.

The chain combines TRBV25-1 with TRBJ2-7; D might be TRBD1 (6 bases). CDR1 is MGHDK and CDR2 is SYGVNS in the germline V gene. The CDR3 runs to 16 residues. The germline V and J ends were trimmed by 4 bases and 7 bases, with 23 bases remaining between them. CDR3 sequence reads: CASSAIRDTPGEEQYF. In nucleotides, the CDR3 is TGTGCCAGCAGTGCCATCCGGGACACCCCCGGGGAGGAGCAGTACTTC.

Points on this clone: The same CDR3 arises from other DNA sequences in this sample as well. The rearrangement uses TRBV27 and TRBJ2-7, with D maybe TRBD1 (6 bases). The germline V gene encodes CDR1 MNHEY and CDR2 SMNVEV (reference sequence). V lost 6 bases and J 1 base, leaving 13 bases between the germline ends. The CDR3 covers 14 residues. The CDR3 DNA follows: TGTGCCAGCAGATCCGGGACAAGATCCTACGAGCAGTACTTC. It specifies CASRSGTRSYEQYF.

This clone was seen only once. The genes are TRBV5-1 and TRBJ1-1, with D perhaps TRBD1 (5 bases). V lost 0 bases to trimming and J lost 6 bases, with 21 bases between them. The germline gives CDR1 SGHRS, CDR2 YFSETQ. This CDR3 has 17 amino acids. The CDR3 here is CASSLVGGGAKGAEAFF. DNA for the CDR3: TGCGCCAGCAGCTTGGTCGGGGGTGGAGCCAAGGGCGCTGAAGCTTTCTTT.

The CDR3 DNA sequence: TGTGCCAGCAGTATCCAACTAGGGGGGTACGAGCAGTACTTC. Amino acids: CASSIQLGGYEQYF. The rearrangement uses TRBV27 and TRBJ2-7; D tentatively fits TRBD1 or TRBD2 (6 bases each). V gave up 5 bases and J gave up 4 bases, with 15 bases separating them. Germline V gives CDR1 MNHEY, CDR2 SMNVEV (reference sequence). The CDR3 spans 14 residues.

As for this clone: Distinct nucleotide sequences in the sample also encode this CDR3. The CDR3 loop is CASSLARLAGVNEQFF. The CDR3 DNA is TGCGCCAGCAGCTTGGCTCGGCTAGCGGGAGTAAATGAGCAGTTCTTC. This chain uses TRBV5-1 with TRBJ2-1; 10 bases line up with TRBD2. The V gene's germline CDR1 is SGHRS and CDR2 YFSETQ. This CDR3 spans 16 amino acids. V lost 0 bases, J lost 7 bases, and 7 bases stayed unmatched.

The sample holds one count of this clone. This chain joins TRBV5-6 and TRBJ2-1, with TRBD2 identical over 10 bases. The ends lost 1 base at V and 10 bases at J; junction bases unmatched: 11. The germline gives CDR1 SGHDT, CDR2 YYEEEE. The CDR3 is 16 residues long. The CDR3 region has the DNA TGTGCCAGCAGCTTGTCCCCCAGCGGGAGGGCCTGGGAGCAGTTCTTC. Translating it yields CASSLSPSGRAWEQFF.

This clone was counted a few times. This rearrangement joins TRBV6-5 to TRBJ1-1; D is uncertain. Between the trimmed V and J ends, which lost 7 bases and 2 bases, there was a span of 5 bases. The CDR3 sequence is 11 residues long. CDR1 MNHEY and CDR2 SVGAGI come from the germline V gene. CDR3 nucleotide sequence: TGTGCCAGCACTTCAAACACTGAAGCTTTCTTT. Protein: CASTSNTEAFF.